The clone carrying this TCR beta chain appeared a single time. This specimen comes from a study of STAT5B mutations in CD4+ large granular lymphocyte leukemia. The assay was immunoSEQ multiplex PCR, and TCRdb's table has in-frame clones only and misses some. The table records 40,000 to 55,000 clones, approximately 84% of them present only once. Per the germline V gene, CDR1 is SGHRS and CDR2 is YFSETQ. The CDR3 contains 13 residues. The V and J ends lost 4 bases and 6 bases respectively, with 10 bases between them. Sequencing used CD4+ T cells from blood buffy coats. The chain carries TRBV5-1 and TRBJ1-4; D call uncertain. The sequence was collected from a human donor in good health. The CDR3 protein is CASSGRPDEKLFF. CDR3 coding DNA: TGCGCCAGCAGCGGACGGCCCGATGAAAAACTGTTTTTT. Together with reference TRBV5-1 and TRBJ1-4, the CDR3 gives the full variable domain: KAGVTQTPRYLIKTRGQQVTLSCSPISGHRSVSWYQQTPGQGLQFLFEYFSETQRNKGNFPGRFSGRQFSNSRSEMNVSTLELGDSALYLCASSGRPDEKLFFGSGTQLSVL.